The 21 T cell receptor beta chains reported below all come from one sample, sequenced in a study of T cell repertoires in cytomegalovirus infection. Each CDR3 protein is one row after TCRdb ran MiXCR on the reads. The sample contains about 490,000 distinct CDR3 sequences, 15% to 20% of which appear only once. The sequencing sample was made of CD8+ T cells from PBMCs. Source of these receptors: a human donor in good health (CMV status not recorded). Some clones in this sample may be carry-over from other donors' samples.

The rearrangement links TRBV29-1 to TRBJ2-7; D tentatively fits TRBD1 or TRBD2 (5 bases each). Germline V gene lookup returns CDR1 SQVTM and CDR2 ANQGSEA. Trimming took off 6 bases at V and 2 bases at J, with 14 bases between the two ends. This CDR3 is 13 amino acids long. CDR3 DNA: TGCAGCGTCGGGGACCGGACGGCCTACGAGCAGTACTTC. This translates into CSVGDRTAYEQYF.

V and J are TRBV28 and TRBJ1-2, with D tentatively TRBD1 (6 bases). Trimming stripped 7 bases from V and 6 bases from J, with 21 bases between. The CDR3 runs 15 residues. Germline CDR1 reads MDHEN; CDR2 reads SYDVKM. Here the CDR3 reads CASTFRRTVDHGYTF. The DNA for the CDR3 is TGTGCCAGCACCTTTAGACGGACAGTAGACCATGGCTACACCTTC.

A remark on this clonotype: This may be a read error: a much more frequent sequence differs by one nucleotide. V usage is TRBV7-6 and J usage is TRBJ2-1; either TRBD1 or TRBD2 may fit D (5 bases each). From germline, CDR1 is SGHVS and CDR2 FNYEAQ. The CDR3 extends over 13 amino acids. The CDR3 nucleotides read TGTGCCCGCAGCGCCGGAGGCGCAGGGTCGCAGTTCTTC. Encoded protein: CARSAGGAGSQFF.

This clonotype was recorded many times. The V and J genes are TRBV6-5 and TRBJ2-1; D not certain. V lost 6 bases, J lost 4 bases, and 7 bases lay in between. From germline, CDR1 is MNHEY and CDR2 SVGAGI. This CDR3 has 12 residues. The CDR3 loop is CASRLGYNEQFF. For the CDR3, the DNA is TGTGCCAGCAGGTTAGGGTACAATGAGCAGTTCTTC.

In regard to this clonotype: A read error may explain this, as a much larger clone is one base away. The J gene is TRBJ2-7, the V gene TRBV4-2; D is unresolved. Germline CDR1 is LGHNA and CDR2 is YNFKEQ. The CDR3 extends over 14 amino acids. The CDR3 sequence: CASSQEFASYKQYF. CDR3 coding DNA: TGTGCCAGCAGCCAAGAGTTTGCCTCCTACAAGCAGTACTTC.

Note on this clonotype: The junction shows a germline mismatch at one end, possibly a read error. The chain joins TRBV12-3 or TRBV12-4 to TRBJ2-6; tentatively, D is TRBD1 or TRBD2 (5 bases each). The CDR3 runs 17 residues. CDR3 DNA sequence: TGTGCCAGAACCCCACCGAACAGAGGGTCTGGGGCCAACGTCATGACTTTC. Translation gives CARTPPNRGSGANVMTF.

This clonotype was seen many times. The genes are TRBV7-9 and TRBJ1-1, with D perhaps matching TRBD1 (5 bases). CDR1 SEHNR and CDR2 FQNEAQ come from the germline V gene (reference sequence). The V gene lost 5 bases and the J gene lost 1 base, with 11 bases spanning the gap. CDR3 length equals 14 residues. The CDR3, as DNA: TGTGCCAGCAGCCACCGGGACGGGAACACTGAAGCTTTCTTT. This sequence encodes CASSHRDGNTEAFF.

This clonotype was recorded many times. The chain combines TRBV27 with TRBJ1-3; 9 nucleotides line up with TRBD1. CDR1 and CDR2 (germline): MNHEY, SMNVEV (reference sequence). V gave up 5 bases and J gave up 1 base; unmatched junction bases: 6. The CDR3 totals 16 residues. CDR3 DNA: TGTGCCAGCAGTCGAGAACAGGGGGCATCTGGAAACACCATATATTTT. Protein product: CASSREQGASGNTIYF.

The CDR3 reads CASSLAISGAYNEQFF. DNA of the CDR3: TGTGCCAGCAGCTTAGCGATTAGCGGGGCCTACAATGAGCAGTTCTTC. The chain employs TRBV7-6 and TRBJ2-1; 8 bases match TRBD2. From germline, CDR1 is SGHVS and CDR2 FNYEAQ. After removal of 0 bases from V and 2 bases from J, the junction contained 3 bases not matched to a gene. The CDR3 loop spans 16 amino acids.

This clonotype was detected many times. CDR3: CGGGGIVEEDEQFF. CDR3 bases: TGTGGCGGAGGGGGGATCGTAGAGGAAGATGAGCAGTTCTTC. V is TRBV2 and J is TRBJ2-1; D possibly uses TRBD1 or TRBD2 (6 bases each). CDR1 SNHLY and CDR2 FYNNEI come from the germline V gene. The CDR3 spans 14 residues. Full variable domain (remainder filled in from reference TRBV2 and TRBJ2-1): EPEVTQTPSHQVTQMGQEVILRCVPISNHLYFYWYRQILGQKVEFLVSFYNNEISEKSEIFDDQFSVERPDGSNFTLKIRSTKLEDSAMYFCGGGGIVEEDEQFFGPGTRLTVL.

This clonotype has at least ten counts. The rearrangement uses TRBV11-2 and TRBJ2-1; weak D call: TRBD1 (6 bases). Germline-derived CDR1 and CDR2 are SGHAT and FQNNGV. V lost 6 bases and J 0 bases, leaving 12 bases between the germline ends. This CDR3 spans 15 amino acids. The CDR3 DNA reads as TGTGCCAGCAGTCGCGACAGGAGCTCCTACAATGAGCAGTTCTTC. Amino acids: CASSRDRSSYNEQFF.

The rearrangement joins TRBV6-5 to TRBJ1-4; 8 bases fit TRBD1. V lost 2 bases and J lost 8; bases outside the gene matches: 4. The CDR3 has 14 residues. Per the germline V gene, CDR1 is MNHEY and CDR2 is SVGAGI. The CDR3 spells CASSYDQGAEKLFF. The CDR3 coding sequence is TGTGCCAGCAGTTACGATCAGGGGGCCGAAAAACTGTTTTTT.

The chain uses TRBV12-3 or TRBV12-4 and TRBJ1-2; D not certain. V gave up 4 bases and J gave up 8 bases, with 8 bases separating them. This CDR3 comprises 11 residues. CDR3 nucleotide sequence: TGTGCCAGCAGTTCCATGGGCGGCTACACCTTC. Translating it yields CASSSMGGYTF.

This clonotype was observed a single time. Being one base from a much bigger clone, this may be a read error. The CDR3 protein is CARRPYRGGSEKLFF. CDR3 nucleotides: TGTGCCAGAAGACCGTACAGGGGAGGAAGTGAAAAACTGTTTTTT. The chain couples TRBV6-1 to TRBJ1-4; 7 bases align to TRBD1. The CDR3 spans 15 residues. Germline V gene lookup returns CDR1 MNHNS and CDR2 SASEGT. The V and J ends lost 9 bases and 7 bases, in that order; junction bases with no gene match: 14.

The table lists this clonotype with many counts. This CDR3 is CASSRGVAGDYPNTGELFF. In DNA, the CDR3 is TGTGCCAGCAGCCGTGGGGTAGCGGGAGATTATCCGAACACCGGGGAGCTGTTTTTT. This rearrangement joins TRBV11-3 to TRBJ2-2; 9 nucleotides align to TRBD2. CDR1 is SGHNT, CDR2 YENEEA, per germline. Losses at the gene ends were 5 bases for V and 0 bases for J; bases not matched to a gene: 13. The CDR3 consists of 19 residues.

This clonotype was detected a few times. CDR3 region: CASSFTPDRLAGDIYEQYF. The CDR3 DNA sequence: TGTGCCAGCAGCTTTACACCGGACCGGCTAGCGGGGGATATCTACGAGCAGTACTTC. The chain has TRBV6-2 or TRBV6-3 and TRBJ2-7; TRBD2 matches at 10 bases. Germline V gene data show CDR1 as MNHEY and CDR2 as SVGEGT. Losses at the gene ends were 6 bases for V and 3 bases for J; bases not matched to a gene: 20. This CDR3 contains 19 residues.

This sequence joins TRBV5-4 and TRBJ2-2; D is uncertain. V lost 6 bases and J 7 bases, leaving 13 bases between the germline ends. The CDR3 is made up of 13 amino acids. Germline V gene data show CDR1 as SGHNT and CDR2 as YYREEE (reference sequence). CDR3 sequence (DNA): TGTGCCAGCATACAGCCTAACGGCGGGGAGCTGTTTTTT. Its protein product is CASIQPNGGELFF.

Concerning this clonotype itself: One end of the junction does not line up with germline, which may come from a read error. This chain joins TRBV5-6 and TRBJ1-2; D call uncertain. This CDR3 has 14 amino acids. Germline loops: CDR1 SGHDT, CDR2 YYEEEE. CDR3 nucleotides: TGTGCAAGCAGCTGGACTTCGTACCACTATGGCTACACCTTC. This translates into CASSWTSYHYGYTF. The full variable domain, its missing parts supplied by reference TRBV5-6 and TRBJ1-2, is DAGVTQSPTHLIKTRGQQVTLRCSPKSGHDTVSWYQQALGQGPQFIFQYYEEEERQRGNFPDRFSGHQFPNYSSELNVNALLLGDSALYLCASSWTSYHYGYTFGSGTRLTVV.

This clonotype was detected only a few times. The genes are TRBV15 and TRBJ2-5; a possible D gene is TRBD2 (6 bases). Germline-derived CDR1 and CDR2 are LNHNV and YYDKDF (reference sequence). There are 17 residues in the CDR3. V lost 0 bases and J 2 bases, leaving 16 bases between the germline ends. This CDR3 is CATSRDRGGSNQETQYF. In nucleotides, the CDR3 is TGTGCCACCAGCAGAGATCGTGGGGGGTCGAATCAAGAGACCCAGTACTTC.

This clonotype occurred a few times. This chain connects TRBV28 to TRBJ2-7, with 9 positions matching TRBD2. The J segment lost 2 bases and the V segment lost 5 bases, leaving 7 bases of the junction unmatched. CDR1 and CDR2 (germline): MDHEN, SYDVKM. The CDR3 loop spans 15 amino acids. CDR3 amino acids: CASSLRLAVPYEQYF. DNA of the CDR3: TGTGCCAGCAGTCTCAGACTAGCGGTTCCCTACGAGCAGTACTTC.

This clonotype was counted at least ten times. This chain links TRBV7-9 with TRBJ2-7; D unresolved. Trimming cost V 0 bases and J 9 bases, with 15 bases left between them. Germline lookup yields CDR1 SEHNR and CDR2 FQNEAQ (reference sequence). This CDR3 is built from 14 residues. CDR3 loop: CASSLAYGVQVQYF. In DNA, the CDR3 is TGTGCCAGCAGCTTAGCCTACGGCGTTCAGGTGCAGTACTTC.